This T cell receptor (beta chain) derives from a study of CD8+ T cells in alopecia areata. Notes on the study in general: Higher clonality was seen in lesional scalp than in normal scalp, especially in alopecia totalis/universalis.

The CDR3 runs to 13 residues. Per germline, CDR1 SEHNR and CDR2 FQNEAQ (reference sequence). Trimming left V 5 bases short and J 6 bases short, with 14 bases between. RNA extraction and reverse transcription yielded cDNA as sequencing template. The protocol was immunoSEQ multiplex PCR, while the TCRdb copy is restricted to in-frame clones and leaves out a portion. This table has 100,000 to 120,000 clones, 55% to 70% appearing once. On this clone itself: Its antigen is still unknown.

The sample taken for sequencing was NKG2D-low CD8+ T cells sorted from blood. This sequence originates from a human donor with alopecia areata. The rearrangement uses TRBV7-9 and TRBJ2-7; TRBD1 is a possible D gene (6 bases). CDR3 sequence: CASSPQTGPEQYF. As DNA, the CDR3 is TGTGCCAGCAGCCCCCAGACAGGTCCCGAGCAGTACTTC.